The 21 T cell receptor beta chains listed next were all sequenced from one sample in a study of T cell responses to AZD1222 COVID-19 vaccine. Measured with immunoSEQ multiplex PCR; TCRdb has only the in-frame clones, and not every one. The profile covers approximately 100,000 clones, with 85% to 90% appearing a single time and about 4.8% taken by the ten largest. Sequencing used peripheral blood, obtained on day 0 of AZD1222 vaccination. These receptors came from an adult in good health.

The V gene is TRBV7-2, the J gene TRBJ1-1; D possibly corresponds to TRBD1 (5 bases). Germline lookup yields CDR1 SGHTA and CDR2 FQGNSA. V dropped 1 base and J dropped 6 bases, with 12 bases sitting between them. The CDR3 contains 14 residues. CDR3 region: CASSLGGGGAEAFF. CDR3 coding DNA: TGTGCCAGCAGCTTAGGGGGCGGGGGAGCTGAAGCTTTCTTT.

The V gene is TRBV4-2, the J gene TRBJ1-4, with 9 bases matching TRBD1. Germline V CDR1 and CDR2: LGHNA, YNFKEQ. V shed 4 bases and J 7 bases; nucleotides not matched to a gene: 10. CDR3 length equals 16 residues. CDR3 sequence reads: CASSLSSTGGGEKLFF. The CDR3 bases are TGTGCCAGCAGCCTCTCCTCGACAGGGGGGGGTGAAAAACTGTTTTTT.

The chain recombines TRBV9 with TRBJ1-1, with D perhaps matching TRBD1 (5 bases). The V end was cut by 6 bases, the J end by 3 bases, with 15 bases between. Germline CDR1 and CDR2: SGDLS and YYNGEE. The CDR3 is made up of 14 amino acids. In DNA form, the CDR3 reads TGTGCCAGCACCGGAGGTGGGGGAGACACTGAAGCTTTCTTT. Protein product: CASTGGGGDTEAFF.

The chain carries TRBV6-6 and TRBJ1-5; 9 nucleotides line up with TRBD1. The V gene's germline CDR1 is MNHNY and CDR2 SVGAGI (reference sequence). The CDR3 has 15 residues. With 2 bases clipped from V and 4 bases from J, the junction kept 3 bases outside the gene matches. CDR3 residues: CASSYEGQGNQPQHF. Written as DNA, the CDR3 is TGTGCCAGCAGTTACGAGGGACAGGGAAATCAGCCCCAGCATTTT.

This rearrangement joins TRBV10-2 to TRBJ1-5, with 9 bases that match TRBD1. The germline V gene encodes CDR1 WSHSY and CDR2 SAAADI. The CDR3 has 16 amino acids. J gave up 5 bases and V 3 bases, and 8 bases lay outside the gene matches. The CDR3 reads CASSDHQTGGHQPQHF. The CDR3 region has the DNA TGCGCCAGCAGTGACCACCAGACAGGGGGGCATCAGCCCCAGCATTTT.

The chain recombines TRBV28 with TRBJ2-2; TRBD2 matches at 9 bases. V lost 8 bases and J lost 6; bases outside the gene matches: 10. Germline V gene lookup returns CDR1 MDHEN and CDR2 SYDVKM. The CDR3 totals 15 residues. CDR3 nucleotide sequence: TGTGCCAGCCAGTTTAGCGGGAGAGAGGCCGGGGAGCTGTTTTTT. Translation gives CASQFSGREAGELFF.

The chain carries TRBV14 and TRBJ1-3, with D uncertain. Germline V CDR1 and CDR2: SGHDN, FVKESK. The CDR3 is 13 residues long. V shed 4 bases and J shed 0 bases, with 4 bases lying between them. The CDR3 sequence: CASSLNSGNTIYF. For the CDR3, the DNA is TGTGCCAGCAGCCTTAACTCTGGAAACACCATATATTTT.

The chain joins TRBV28 to TRBJ2-4, with 8 positions matching TRBD1. Germline V lookup: CDR1 MDHEN, CDR2 SYDVKM. V was pared by 5 bases and J by 2 bases, with 2 bases of the junction left unmatched. This CDR3 has 14 residues. As DNA, the CDR3 is TGTGCCAGCAGTAGACAGGGGACCAAAAACATTCAGTACTTC. Translating gives CASSRQGTKNIQYF.

The chain carries TRBV24-1 and TRBJ1-5, with a tentative D call TRBD1 (5 bases). The germline CDR1 and CDR2 sequences are KGHDR and SFDVKD. Deletions cut 9 bases from V and 4 bases from J, with 9 bases between. There are 12 residues in the CDR3. The CDR3 is CATQGPNQPQHF. In nucleotides, the CDR3 is TGTGCCACCCAGGGACCTAATCAGCCCCAGCATTTT.

V and J are TRBV23-1 and TRBJ1-1, with TRBD1 as a possible D gene (6 bases). TRBV23-1 is an ORF; its function is uncertain. The ends were cut back, 0 bases at V and 7 bases at J, with 12 bases in the middle. The CDR3 contains 14 residues. As DNA, the CDR3 is TGCGCCAGCAGTCAATCAACAGGGCGGTATGAAGCTTTCTTT. It specifies CASSQSTGRYEAFF.

The CDR3 protein is CATSNEGQPQHF. The DNA for the CDR3 is TGTGCCACCAGCAACGAGGGTCAGCCCCAGCATTTT. V and J are TRBV15 and TRBJ1-5; D unclear. Germline V gene lookup returns CDR1 LNHNV and CDR2 YYDKDF (reference sequence). The CDR3 consists of 12 residues. Trimming pared 4 bases from V and 6 bases from J, leaving 7 bases between.

V usage is TRBV10-3 and J usage is TRBJ2-3, with 9 nucleotides matching TRBD2. The CDR3 spans 15 residues. Germline V gene sequence: CDR1 ENHRY, CDR2 SYGVKD. V shed 6 bases, J shed 1 base, and the junction held 5 bases outside the gene matches. CDR3 amino acids: CAISPSGTGTDTQYF. The CDR3 DNA follows: TGTGCCATCAGCCCTAGCGGGACGGGCACAGATACGCAGTATTTT.

The V and J genes are TRBV19 and TRBJ2-3; 9 nucleotides line up with TRBD2. The CDR3 is 16 residues long. V shed 3 bases, J shed 2 bases, and the junction held 6 bases outside the gene matches. In germline, CDR1 is LNHDA, CDR2 SQIVND (reference sequence). CDR3 amino acids: CASSIPTSGYTDTQYF. The CDR3 nucleotides read TGTGCCAGTAGTATTCCGACTAGCGGTTACACAGATACGCAGTATTTT.

This clone was seen once. The J gene is TRBJ2-1, the V gene TRBV12-5; D is uncertain. There are 13 residues in the CDR3. Trimming removed 0 bases from V and 7 bases from J, with 7 bases in between. Germline V CDR1 and CDR2: LGHNT, FRNRAP. CDR3 nucleotide sequence: TGTGCTAGTGGTTTGGTTGTCGTGAATGAGCAGTTCTTC. Translation gives CASGLVVVNEQFF.

The V and J genes are TRBV2 and TRBJ2-5; 8 positions match TRBD2. The CDR3 sequence is 12 residues long. Germline CDR1 is SNHLY and CDR2 is FYNNEI. Unmatched junction bases numbered 6, after V lost 7 bases and J lost 8 bases. CDR3 in DNA: TGTGCCAGCACTTTAGCGGGGAGCACCCAGTACTTC. Translation gives CASTLAGSTQYF. Full variable domain (outside the CDR3, taken from reference TRBV2 and TRBJ2-5): EPEVTQTPSHQVTQMGQEVILRCVPISNHLYFYWYRQILGQKVEFLVSFYNNEISEKSEIFDDQFSVERPDGSNFTLKIRSTKLEDSAMYFCASTLAGSTQYFGPGTRLLVL.

The V call is TRBV9, the J call TRBJ1-3, with 7 bases lining up with TRBD1. Germline V CDR1 and CDR2: SGDLS, YYNGEE. The CDR3 totals 14 residues. V lost 4 bases to trimming and J lost 5 bases; unmatched junction nucleotides: 6. In DNA, the CDR3 is TGTGCCAGCAGCACCCGACAGGGTCGAAACACCATATATTTT. Translated, it gives CASSTRQGRNTIYF.

The chain combines TRBV10-3 with TRBJ1-2, with a weak D call TRBD1 (5 bases). This CDR3 has 14 amino acids. V lost 10 bases and J 0 bases, leaving 15 bases between the germline ends. The germline V gene has CDR1 ENHRY and CDR2 SYGVKD. CDR3: CATRGAGANYGYTF. In DNA, the CDR3 is TGTGCCACCCGAGGGGCGGGGGCTAACTATGGCTACACCTTC.

This clone was observed a single time. The chain carries TRBV14 and TRBJ1-1; D not certain. The V end lost 3 bases, the J end lost 4 bases, and 9 bases lay between the germline ends. This CDR3 contains 13 residues. Germline CDR1 reads SGHDN; CDR2 reads FVKESK. The DNA for the CDR3 is TGTGCCAGCAGCCAGGTCTTCCGCACTGAAGCTTTCTTT. Amino acid sequence: CASSQVFRTEAFF.

The chain uses TRBV9 and TRBJ2-1, with 13 bases fitting TRBD2. Germline V lookup: CDR1 SGDLS, CDR2 YYNGEE. The CDR3 has 17 residues. Trimming removed 0 bases from V and 8 bases from J; junction bases left unmatched: 8. The CDR3 nucleotides are TGTGCCAGCAGCGTAGTGGGACTAGCGGGGCCCTGGGATGAGCAGTTCTTC. Translating it yields CASSVVGLAGPWDEQFF.

The V gene is TRBV12-3 or TRBV12-4, the J gene TRBJ1-2; 7 nucleotides match TRBD1. V was clipped by 5 bases and J by 4 bases; unmatched bases: 1. CDR3 length equals 12 residues. This CDR3 reads CASSQGVYGYTF. Here the CDR3 DNA reads TGTGCCAGCAGTCAGGGGGTCTATGGCTACACCTTC.

V gene TRBV28 combines with J gene TRBJ1-1; D gene unclear. Per germline, CDR1 MDHEN and CDR2 SYDVKM. This CDR3 region has 13 residues. The V gene lost 7 bases and the J gene lost 0 bases, with 9 bases spanning the gap. DNA for the CDR3: TGTGCCAGCAAAACCAGTTTGAACACTGAAGCTTTCTTT. Translated, it gives CASKTSLNTEAFF.